The T cell receptor (beta chain) under discussion was sequenced for a study of blood T cell repertoires in COVID-19. Study-wide background: Acute and convalescent COVID-19 samples came from the United States, Italy and Spain. Sources were T cells, B-cell-depleted T cells, or PBMCs; the material itself was cDNA or gDNA.

V gave up 4 bases and J gave up 8 bases, with 17 bases separating them. There are 14 residues in the CDR3. The V gene's germline CDR1 is MNHEY and CDR2 SMNVEV (reference sequence). As originally analysed: The authors estimated nucleated cell counts from reference gene primer amplification. The data were produced by immunoSEQ multiplex PCR, yet TCRdb's version contains in-frame clones alone and is incomplete. V and J calls plus clone size are reproduced from that table; the DNA served to infer D and trimming. The table includes over 200,000 clones, roughly 86% detected once. This sequence joins TRBV27 and TRBJ1-2; D unclear. The source of this sequence is a woman between 45 and 60 years old with acute or convalescent COVID-19. Sequenced: peripheral blood. CDR3 residues: CASSSEGTTFGYTF. CDR3 sequence (DNA): TGTGCCAGCAGTTCGGAGGGAACTACCTTCGGCTACACCTTC.